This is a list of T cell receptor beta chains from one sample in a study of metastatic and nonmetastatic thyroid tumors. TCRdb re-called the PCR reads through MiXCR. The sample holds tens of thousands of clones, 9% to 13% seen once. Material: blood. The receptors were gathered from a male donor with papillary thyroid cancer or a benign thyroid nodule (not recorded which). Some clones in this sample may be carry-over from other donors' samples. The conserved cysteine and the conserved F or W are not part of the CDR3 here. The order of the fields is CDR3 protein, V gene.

CDR3: ATSRDQGVYEQY
V: TRBV15

CDR3: ASSAQRQGRDTEAF
V: TRBV5-1

CDR3: SVGTRSTDTQY
V: TRBV29-1

CDR3: AWSLMDSNYGYT
V: TRBV30

CDR3: ASRQVGFNTEAF
V: TRBV28

CDR3: ASSQYGQNEQF
V: TRBV3-1

CDR3: AWSVNAGQRETQY
V: TRBV30

CDR3: ASGAESSQETQY
V: TRBV9

CDR3: ASSPGLAGFYEQY
V: TRBV6-1

CDR3: ASSLAVTDTQY
V: TRBV7-3

CDR3: ASSWEGPGGSDYGYT
V: TRBV28

CDR3: ASSSGGDTGEQY
V: TRBV28

CDR3: ASSSLGLRSYEQY
V: TRBV28

CDR3: ASSRTSDEQF
V: TRBV4-3

CDR3: ASSIHGAQPQH
V: TRBV19

CDR3: ASSFDRYSGANVLT
V: TRBV7-6

CDR3: ASSYRDISTDMQY
V: TRBV6-5

CDR3: ASSRGGSNEKLF
V: TRBV5-1

CDR3: ASSRLAGPTGELF
V: TRBV28

CDR3: ASSDKGLAGVHEQF
V: TRBV7-2

CDR3: ASSILPAGSYEQY
V: TRBV3-1

CDR3: ASSLLDTSYEQY
V: TRBV18

CDR3: SAKVSSQPQH
V: TRBV20-1